The clone carrying this T cell receptor (beta chain) has only a few counts. The antigen is not known. These data belong to a study of T cell responses to AZD1222 COVID-19 vaccine. Across the whole study: Pooling of second doses given at about 4 or about 12 weeks was done.

The CDR3 runs 16 residues. V was clipped by 4 bases and J by 4 bases; unmatched bases: 7. Per germline, CDR1 SEHNR and CDR2 FQNEAQ (reference sequence). The repertoire was sequenced with immunoSEQ multiplex PCR; TCRdb's copy has only in-frame clones and lacks some. The repertoire holds about 120,000 clones, approximately 90% seen once, with 2.4% in the top ten. Overall study results and limits: Scientists sampled the repertoires only once the peak T cell response had passed. There were mostly white British donors and more females than males, and clonal diversity was possibly underestimated.

The chain joins TRBV7-9 to TRBJ2-3; 11 nucleotides line up with TRBD2. Here the sequenced sample was peripheral blood, taken on day 0 of AZD1222 vaccination. This clonotype was sampled from an adult in good health. DNA of the CDR3: TGTGCCAGCAGCTCCGGGACTAGCGGCGGTGCAGATACGCAGTATTTT. Translation gives CASSSGTSGGADTQYF. The full variable domain, completed using reference TRBV7-9 and TRBJ2-3, is DTGVSQNPRHKITKRGQNVTFRCDPISEHNRLYWYRQTLGQGPEFLTYFQNEAQLEKSRLLSDRFSAERPKGSFSTLEIQRTEQGDSAMYLCASSSGTSGGADTQYFGPGTRLTVL.